The sequence of this T cell receptor beta chain was determined in a study of T cell responses to AZD1222 COVID-19 vaccine listed by TCRdb under 2021. Looking at the study overall: A total of 240 or so trial participants underwent TCR sequencing, of whom 207 had received two doses of AZD1222 and 26 had received two doses of the MenACWY control vaccine. Trial participants were enrolled by age into 18-55, 56-69 and 70-plus year subgroups, with roughly 150, 30 and 60 TCR-sequenced participants respectively.

The sample's time point label is to be understood as: about 28 days (+/-7) after the second vaccine dose. AZD1222 recipients whose second dose came at about 4 weeks and those whose second dose came at about 12 weeks were combined into one group, since spike-specific TCR depth and breadth did not differ between the two schedules. Vaccinee samples were obtained from the UK trials COV001 and COV002, which included a single-blind randomized controlled phase 2/3 trial of AZD1222 (ChAdOx1 nCoV-19) in healthy adults. Trial participant PBMC samples were collected at day 0 and day 28 after the second dose for TCRbeta chain sequencing. V was cut back by 0 bases and J by 2 bases, leaving a gap of 12 bases between them. The CDR3 sequence holds 16 residues, the cysteine and phenylalanine included. The DNA shown is the 48-base CDR3, in frame from base 1. The germline V gene gives CDR1 as MGHRA and CDR2 as YSYEKL.

Points on this clone: Its antigen is not yet known. No base quality information exists; no much larger clone differs at one position.

The CDR3 regions of human TCRbeta chains were analyzed by immunosequencing. On the authors' methods: Repertoire TCRs were matched against a reference library of SARS-CoV-2-specific TCRs generated with the MIRA antigen-specificity platform. Breadth meant the fraction of unique TCRs that were SARS-CoV-2-associated, whereas depth meant the fraction of total T cells that were SARS-CoV-2-associated. Using the MIRA data, each spike-specific TCR was mapped to the spike region that the TCR reacts to and placed in a CD4 or CD8 class. Log10-transformed breadth and depth values were compared by one-way ANOVA with Sidak's multiple comparisons tests. Held by TCRdb, this immuneACCESS table contains in-frame sequences only and omits some clones. Under half of the omission traces to an unresolved V gene where checked; the cause of the rest is unknown. D and trimming come from the DNA, and the V and J calls and clone size come from that table. The sample yields 84,000 or so clones; 90% were counted once. Of the sample, around 3.4% is held by the ten largest clones.

The investigation overall reported the following: Most participants were white British and females outnumbered males, and the authors suggested that clonal diversity may have been underestimated. Because no samples from the day 14 peak response were available, repertoires could be characterized only after the peak T cell response. Vaccine-associated CD4 TCRs spanned the whole spike protein, with dominant responses in regions 160-218 and 743-854. In the small 56-69-year group, the increase in depth fell short of significance, most likely because of low power. Reportedly, almost half of the unique spike-specific TCRs recognized epitopes lying outside the regions that are mutated in the B.1.351 and B.1.1.7 variants. After two AZD1222 doses, spike-specific TCR breadth and depth were significantly higher than at day 0 and than in MenACWY recipients. Only a handful of AZD1222 recipients were SARS-CoV-2 seropositive at baseline, limiting conclusions about previously exposed vaccinees.

The material was peripheral blood, obtained 28 days after the second AZD1222 dose. This TCR was recovered from an adult who received the AZD1222 COVID-19 vaccine. The V gene is TRBV4-1 and the J gene is TRBJ2-3; tentative D gene TRBD2, with 5 bases matching. The base sequence is TGCGCCAGCAGCCAAGATGGGCAGCGGCCCACAGATACGCAGTATTTT. Its protein is CASSQDGQRPTDTQYF.